The rows below give T cell receptor beta chains drawn from one sample of a study of blood T cells in healthy people across ages. TCRdb re-called the 5' RACE reads through MiXCR, storing one row per CDR3 protein. Among 1.5 million to 2 million distinct CDR3 sequences, 39% were seen once, and the ten largest hold roughly 23%. The sample comprised blood. The receptors shown here come from a human donor in good health. The CDR3 runs from the conserved cysteine through the conserved F or W. Each record gives: J gene, V gene, CDR3 protein.

>TRBJ1-1|TRBV6-5
CASRLSGRAENTEAFF
>TRBJ2-7|TRBV7-8
CASSSTGVPYEQYF
>TRBJ1-4|TRBV2
CASSEEGASRVDEKLFF
>TRBJ2-7|TRBV28
CASSTWGGAIIYEQYF
>TRBJ2-1|TRBV2
CASRLGQGVHNEQFF
>TRBJ1-2|TRBV5-1
CASSLSQSLYGYTF
>TRBJ2-1|TRBV13
CASSFGSSGGTNEQFF
>TRBJ1-5|TRBV6-6
CASYGTGSNQPQHF
>TRBJ1-2|TRBV28
CASSIQGGHGYTF
>TRBJ1-6|TRBV2
CASSEVRERYSPLHF
>TRBJ1-1|TRBV18
CASSPGGDTAAFF
>TRBJ2-1|TRBV24-1
CATSDFRLAGHNEQFF
>TRBJ1-1|TRBV20-1
CSATGGTALTTEAFF
>TRBJ1-2|TRBV29-1
CSVEDHSQTYGYTF
>TRBJ2-3|TRBV6-1
CASMFSRGADTQYF
>TRBJ1-5|TRBV6-1
CASSEGPPVAQHF
>TRBJ1-1|TRBV4-1
CASSQRNFMNTEAFF
>TRBJ2-1|TRBV5-5
CASSLVTGPYEQFF
>TRBJ2-3|TRBV5-1
CASRMTGALGPNTQYF
>TRBJ2-1|TRBV19
CASATVSYNEQFF
>TRBJ2-1|TRBV9
CASSARREYNEQFF
>TRBJ2-1|TRBV6-6
CASQRLAGGPSYNEQFF
>TRBJ1-4|TRBV7-2
CASSFGKGNEKLFF
>TRBJ1-1|TRBV28
CASQRLNTEAFF
>TRBJ2-7|TRBV7-9
CASSLAGQTYEQYF
>TRBJ2-7|TRBV20-1
CSAGGTSTYEQYF
>TRBJ2-7|TRBV20-1
CSASRDRAYEQYF
>TRBJ2-1|TRBV2
CASSAGQEYNEQFF
>TRBJ1-4|TRBV2
CASNEQGGTNEKLFF
>TRBJ1-2|TRBV29-1
CSVVRMGDYGYTF
>TRBJ2-3|TRBV19
CASSPKRDSTDTQYF
>TRBJ2-7|TRBV20-1
CSARSQGHEQYF
>TRBJ2-5|TRBV6-5
CASRRDRSKTETQYF
>TRBJ1-2|TRBV2
CASSDLGVDGYTF
>TRBJ1-1|TRBV18
CASSPYLNTEAFF
>NA|TRBV27
CASSFTPVARGSEQYF
>TRBJ2-3|TRBV7-3
CASSSKPTSGGRTDTQYF
>TRBJ1-1|TRBV20-1
CSASRDRDTEAFF
>TRBJ2-3|TRBV20-1
CSASLLGTVYTDTQYF
>NA|TRBV3-1
CASSQDGAGNEQYF
>TRBJ2-1|TRBV19
CASSIDPGLDTIISYNEQFF
>TRBJ2-1|TRBV7-2
CASSLQTGYNEQFF
>TRBJ2-7|TRBV9
CAPQARQKSYEQYF
>TRBJ2-6|TRBV10-3
CAISESGSGANVLTF
>TRBJ2-1|TRBV4-3
CASSASRSYNEQFF
>NA|TRBV9
CASSVGRWGEQYF
>TRBJ1-1|TRBV4-3
CASSQGQSAFF
>TRBJ2-7|TRBV3-1
CASSPPAGSSYEQYF